This entry is about one T cell receptor (beta chain). The entry originates in a study of blood T cell repertoires in COVID-19. Study at large: Sites in the United States, Italy and Spain provided acute and convalescent COVID-19 samples. Sample material is recorded as cDNA or gDNA derived from T cells, B-cell-depleted T cells, or PBMCs.

CDR3 length: 11 residues. Germline V CDR1 and CDR2: GTSNPN, SVGIG (reference sequence). Deletions cut 4 bases from V and 5 bases from J, with 8 bases between. As originally analysed: Amplification with reference gene primers provided the estimates of nucleated cell counts. Some clones are missing from TCRdb's copy, which holds only in-frame ones; the method was immunoSEQ multiplex PCR. The V and J calls and clone size come from that table; D and trimming were worked out from the DNA. This repertoire shows roughly 54,000 clones, 91% found once; its top ten account for approximately 8%. The V call is TRBV30, the J call TRBJ2-5; possibly TRBD2 for D (5 bases). The sequence was collected from an older woman with active or convalescent COVID-19. The sequenced material came from peripheral blood. This CDR3 reads CAWTSGETQYF. The DNA of the CDR3 is TGTGCCTGGACCTCGGGGGAGACCCAGTACTTC.